These 7 T cell receptor beta chains originate from one sample sequenced in a study of blood T cell repertoires in COVID-19. Profiling relied on immunoSEQ multiplex PCR, and the TCRdb table lists in-frame clones only, not all of them. The sample has fewer than 250,000 clones; around 90% are singletons. The specimen was peripheral blood. The receptor source for this set is a man between 25 and 39 years old with COVID-19, enrolled during active disease.

The chain combines TRBV28 with TRBJ2-2, with TRBD2 matching over 9 bases. The ends lost 3 bases at V and 9 bases at J; junction bases unmatched: 17. The germline CDR1 and CDR2 sequences are MDHEN and SYDVKM. This CDR3 region has 18 residues. The chain's CDR3 is CASSLGVLAGDNPRELFF. CDR3 in DNA: TGTGCCAGCAGTTTGGGGGTCTTAGCGGGAGACAATCCCAGGGAGCTGTTTTTT.

The CDR3, as DNA: TGTGCCAGCAGCCGACAGGGGACTTCTGGAAACACCATATATTTT. Its translation is CASSRQGTSGNTIYF. The chain links TRBV6-5 to TRBJ1-3, with 8 nucleotides matching TRBD1. V lost 6 bases, J lost 1 base, and 5 bases stayed unmatched. CDR3 length: 15 amino acids. Germline V gene data show CDR1 as MNHEY and CDR2 as SVGAGI.

The rearrangement uses TRBV7-2 and TRBJ2-7, with 9 nucleotides matching TRBD1. V dropped 5 bases and J dropped 3; count of bases not matched to a gene: 8. Germline CDR1 and CDR2: SGHTA and FQGNSA. The CDR3 sequence is 15 residues long. The CDR3 reads CASSPGTGLYYEQYF. The CDR3 DNA reads TGTGCCAGCAGCCCCGGGACAGGGCTTTACTACGAGCAGTACTTC.

The J gene is TRBJ1-2, the V gene TRBV5-1; D not certain. The CDR3 is made up of 14 amino acids. Per the germline V gene, CDR1 is SGHRS and CDR2 is YFSETQ. V lost 6 bases, J lost 3 bases, and 15 bases lay in between. CDR3 coding DNA: TGCGCCAGCACCATGGCGACAAAAGACTATGGCTACACCTTC. This encodes CASTMATKDYGYTF.

V and J are TRBV5-3 and TRBJ2-1; a possible D gene is TRBD1 (5 bases). TRBV5-3 is an open reading frame, and its role is uncertain. V was shortened by 4 bases and J by 15 bases, with 17 bases between the two germline ends. CDR3 length: 12 residues. The CDR3 is CARSLQRQMPFF. The CDR3 coding sequence is TGTGCCAGAAGCCTCCAGAGACAGATGCCGTTCTTC.

The CDR3 protein is CASSFSGALFTGELFF. The CDR3 DNA is TGTGCCAGCAGTTTTAGCGGGGCCCTTTTCACCGGGGAGCTGTTTTTT. The chain carries TRBV7-6 and TRBJ2-2, with 8 bases fitting TRBD2. CDR1 and CDR2 from the germline V gene are SGHVS and FNYEAQ. V lost 6 bases to trimming and J lost 4 bases; unmatched junction nucleotides: 10. The CDR3 totals 16 residues.

J is TRBJ1-2 and V is TRBV6-1; D perhaps matches TRBD1 (5 bases). The CDR3 contains 13 residues. The germline V gene encodes CDR1 MNHNS and CDR2 SASEGT. Trimming removed 3 bases from V and 4 bases from J, with 9 bases in between. The DNA for the CDR3 is TGTGCCAGCAGTGACAGGGATCCCTATGGCTACACCTTC. This translates into CASSDRDPYGYTF.